This T cell receptor (beta chain) was observed in a study of T cell changes during pregnancy in multiple sclerosis (dated by TCRdb to about 2019). In the study overall: The study looked at changes in the T cell repertoire across pregnancy in women with multiple sclerosis.

Libraries were built with the immunoSEQ multiplex PCR assay. Imported from immuneACCESS, the table was reduced by TCRdb to in-frame sequences with V and J called. These copies leave out some clones; in studies compared against another copy, an unresolved V gene accounts for under half, and the cause of the remainder is not known. The sample records roughly 22,000 clones, approximately 93% of which are singletons. The ten largest clones take up 0.63% of the sample. With respect to this clone: Its cognate antigen has yet to be identified. The record has no base qualities; no much larger clone is one base away.

From the cysteine up to the phenylalanine, the CDR3 has a length of 15 residues. Only the CDR3 DNA stays, 45 bases, in frame from base 1. Cut back by 0 bases and 6 bases, the V and J ends lie 12 bases apart. The CDR1 and CDR2 encoded by the germline V gene are MNHEY and SVGAGI. The chain employs TRBV6-5 and TRBJ2-1, with no D gene named confidently. This clonotype was obtained from a female donor in good health, enrolled as a control in a pregnancy study. This specimen consisted of CD4+ T cells from peripheral blood mononuclear cells, obtained after pregnancy. At the DNA level, the sequence is TGTGCCAGCAGTTACTCGAAACTACCCCCCAATGAGCAGTTCTTC. Its protein reads: CASSYSKLPPNEQFF.